What follows are 10 T cell receptor beta chains derived from one specimen sequenced in a study of blood T cell repertoires in COVID-19. Profiled with immunoSEQ multiplex PCR; TCRdb holds only in-frame clones, not every one. The top ten hold 2.6% of the sample, which has roughly 250,000 clones, 80% to 95% seen once. Sequenced input: peripheral blood. The receptors stem from a person aged 18 to 35 with COVID-19, enrolled during active disease.

The chain employs TRBV5-4 and TRBJ2-1; 7 positions match TRBD1. In germline, CDR1 is SGHNT, CDR2 YYREEE (reference sequence). V dropped 4 bases and J dropped 2; count of bases not matched to a gene: 3. CDR3 length equals 14 residues. The CDR3 DNA sequence: TGTGCCAGCAGCCCCGGGACAGCCTACAATGAGCAGTTCTTC. Amino acids: CASSPGTAYNEQFF.

V is TRBV5-4 and J is TRBJ2-5, with 8 bases lining up with TRBD2. CDR1 SGHNT and CDR2 YYREEE come from the germline V gene (reference sequence). J lost 2 bases, V lost 0 bases, and 6 bases had no gene match. CDR3 size: 16 residues. CDR3 in DNA: TGTGCCAGCAGCTTGGTCTTTGCGGGAGGTCAAGAGACCCAGTACTTC. Protein: CASSLVFAGGQETQYF.

The chain couples TRBV6-1 to TRBJ1-1, with TRBD1 matching 7 bases. J lost 4 bases, V lost 2 bases, and 7 bases had no gene match. The CDR3 contains 15 residues. The germline CDR1 and CDR2 sequences are MNHNS and SASEGT. CDR3 loop: CASSELGTVITEAFF. The CDR3 DNA reads as TGTGCCAGCAGTGAATTGGGGACAGTAATCACTGAAGCTTTCTTT.

The chain combines TRBV5-4 with TRBJ2-7, with D uncertain. Trimming removed 0 bases from V and 5 bases from J, with 3 bases in between. This CDR3 has 11 residues. CDR1 is SGHNT, CDR2 YYREEE, per germline (reference sequence). CDR3 in DNA: TGTGCCAGCAGCTTGGATAACGAGCAGTACTTC. Translation gives CASSLDNEQYF. Combining the CDR3 with reference TRBV5-4 and TRBJ2-7 gives the whole variable domain ETGVTQSPTHLIKTRGQQVTLRCSSQSGHNTVSWYQQALGQGPQFIFQYYREEENGRGNFPPRFSGLQFPNYSSELNVNALELDDSALYLCASSLDNEQYFGPGTRLTVT.

The J gene is TRBJ1-1, the V gene TRBV28; the D is unclear. Trimming shortened V by 4 bases and J by 8 bases, and 11 bases separated the two germline ends. The CDR3 loop spans 12 amino acids. Germline CDR1 is MDHEN and CDR2 is SYDVKM. The CDR3 region has the DNA TGTGCCAGCAGTTCCGACAACCCCGAAGCTTTCTTT. As protein: CASSSDNPEAFF. The entire variable domain, with the rest obtained from reference TRBV28 and TRBJ1-1, is as follows: DVKVTQSSRYLVKRTGEKVFLECVQDMDHENMFWYRQDPGLGLRLIYFSYDVKMKEKGDIPEGYSVSREKKERFSLILESASTNQTSMYLCASSSDNPEAFFGQGTRLTVV.

This chain links TRBV9 with TRBJ2-2; 8 bases map to TRBD2. CDR1 and CDR2 (germline): SGDLS, YYNGEE. J lost 5 bases, V lost 6 bases, and 6 bases had no gene match. CDR3 size: 14 residues. This CDR3 is CASTSGGETGELFF. As DNA, the CDR3 is TGTGCCAGCACCTCGGGAGGGGAAACCGGGGAGCTGTTTTTT.

The chain links TRBV27 to TRBJ2-1; D is unresolved. Germline values: CDR1 MNHEY, CDR2 SMNVEV (reference sequence). V gave up 6 bases and J gave up 2 bases, with 17 bases separating them. This CDR3 has 16 residues. In DNA, the CDR3 is TGTGCCAGCAGATCCCCTCTTCGCGGCACCTACAATGAGCAGTTCTTC. Translated, it gives CASRSPLRGTYNEQFF.

As concerns this clone: Germline is not matched at one junction end, which may reflect a read error. The chain is built from TRBV5-6 and TRBJ2-7; 10 bases agree with TRBD1. Looked up from germline, CDR1 is SGHDT and CDR2 is YYEEEE. The CDR3 runs to 11 residues. The CDR3 protein is CASSTGTGDHF. In DNA, the CDR3 is TGTGCCAGCAGCACAGGGACAGGGGACCACTTC.

The gene calls are TRBV29-1 and TRBJ1-1; 9 bases agree with TRBD1. The CDR3 consists of 16 residues. Germline V gene sequence: CDR1 SQVTM, CDR2 ANQGSEA. The V and J ends lost 2 bases and 5 bases, in that order; junction bases with no gene match: 12. The CDR3 bases are TGCAGCGTTGAATCGGGAACAGGGGGCGCGGGGACTGAAGCTTTCTTT. Amino acid sequence: CSVESGTGGAGTEAFF.

The chain couples TRBV7-9 to TRBJ1-6; D is uncertain. This CDR3 has 15 residues. Germline V gives CDR1 SEHNR, CDR2 FQNEAQ (reference sequence). With 1 base removed from V and 10 bases from J, the gap between germline ends came to 14 bases. Here the CDR3 reads CASSLGRQRESPLHF. CDR3 DNA sequence: TGTGCCAGCAGCTTAGGGAGGCAACGGGAGTCACCCCTCCACTTT.